One sample yielded the 5 T cell receptor beta chains listed below, sequenced in a study of blood T cell repertoires in COVID-19 (dated by TCRdb to the early 2020s). The method was the immunoSEQ multiplex PCR assay. TCRdb took this table from immuneACCESS and kept in-frame rearrangements with V and J called. Such tables lack part of the clones; where checked against another copy, unresolved V genes explain under half of the gap, and the rest is unexplained. The sample table contains some 60,000 clones; only one count was recorded for roughly 89% of them. The ten most abundant clones make up 5.5% to 6.5% of the sample. Sequenced: peripheral blood. The receptor source for this set is a human donor in a cohort sampled during active COVID-19.

This rearrangement joins TRBV5-1 to TRBJ2-3, with 7 bases matching TRBD2. Germline V gives CDR1 SGHRS, CDR2 YFSETQ. The CDR3 loop spans 16 amino acids. After removal of 3 bases from V and 1 base from J, the junction contained 8 bases not matched to a gene. In nucleotides, the CDR3 is TGCGCCAGCAGCTACACTCCGGGGGGTGGCACAGATACGCAGTATTTT. Translating gives CASSYTPGGGTDTQYF.

The rearrangement uses TRBV7-6 and TRBJ2-7; D may be TRBD1 (6 bases). Germline assignment: CDR1 SGHVS and CDR2 FNYEAQ. Trimming removed 4 bases at V and 0 bases at J, with 13 bases between. This CDR3 contains 15 residues. CDR3 DNA: TGTGCCAGCAGCTCCAGACAGGCGAGCTCCTACGAGCAGTACTTC. Its translation is CASSSRQASSYEQYF.

This chain joins TRBV4-3 and TRBJ1-2; D gene unclear. This CDR3 has 14 amino acids. The germline V gene encodes CDR1 LGHNA and CDR2 YSLEER. Trimming cost V 0 bases and J 4 bases, with 9 bases left between them. The DNA for the CDR3 is TGCGCCAGCAGCCAAGAACCCGGCGGCTATGGCTACACCTTC. Its translation is CASSQEPGGYGYTF.

CDR3 residues: CAISQGAGGETQYF. In nucleotides, the CDR3 is TGTGCCATCAGTCAAGGGGCGGGAGGGGAGACCCAGTACTTC. This chain links TRBV10-3 with TRBJ2-5; 9 bases match TRBD2. After removal of 5 bases from V and 5 bases from J, the junction contained 6 bases not matched to a gene. The CDR3 extends over 14 amino acids. The germline CDR1 and CDR2 sequences are ENHRY and SYGVKD.

J is TRBJ2-3 and V is TRBV6-2 or TRBV6-3, with 9 bases fitting TRBD2. This CDR3 region has 16 residues. Germline-derived CDR1 and CDR2 are MNHEY and SVGEGT. Trimming cost V 0 bases and J 4 bases; bases outside gene matches: 5. The CDR3 region is CASSYSSGSPPDTQYF. CDR3 nucleotide sequence: TGTGCCAGCAGTTACTCTAGCGGGAGCCCTCCAGATACGCAGTATTTT.